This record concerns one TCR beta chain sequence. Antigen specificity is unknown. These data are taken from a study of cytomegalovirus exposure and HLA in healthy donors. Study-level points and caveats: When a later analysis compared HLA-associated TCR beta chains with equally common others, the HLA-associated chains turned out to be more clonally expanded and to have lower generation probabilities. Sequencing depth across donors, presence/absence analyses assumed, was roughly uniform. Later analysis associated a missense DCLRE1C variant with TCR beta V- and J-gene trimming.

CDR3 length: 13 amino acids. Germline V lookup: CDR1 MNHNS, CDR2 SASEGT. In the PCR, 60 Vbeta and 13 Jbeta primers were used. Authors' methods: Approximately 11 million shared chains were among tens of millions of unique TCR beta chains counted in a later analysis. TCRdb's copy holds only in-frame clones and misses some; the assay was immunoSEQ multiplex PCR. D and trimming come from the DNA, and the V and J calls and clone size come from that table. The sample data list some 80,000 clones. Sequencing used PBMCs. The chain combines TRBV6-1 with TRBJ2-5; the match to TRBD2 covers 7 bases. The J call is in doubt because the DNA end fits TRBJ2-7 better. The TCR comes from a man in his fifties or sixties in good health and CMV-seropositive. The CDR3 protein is CATEGGSSYEQYF. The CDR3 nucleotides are TGTGCCACCGAGGGCGGGAGCTCCTACGAGCAGTACTTC.